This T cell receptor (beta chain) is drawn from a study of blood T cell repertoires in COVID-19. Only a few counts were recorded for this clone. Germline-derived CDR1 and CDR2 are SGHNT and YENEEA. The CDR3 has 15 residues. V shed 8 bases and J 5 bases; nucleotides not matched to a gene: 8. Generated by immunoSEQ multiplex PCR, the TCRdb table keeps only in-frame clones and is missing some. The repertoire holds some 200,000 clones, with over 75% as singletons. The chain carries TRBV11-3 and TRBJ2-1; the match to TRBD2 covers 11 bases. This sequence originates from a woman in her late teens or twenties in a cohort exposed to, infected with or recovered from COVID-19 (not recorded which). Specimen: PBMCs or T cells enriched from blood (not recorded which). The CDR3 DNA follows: TGTGCCAGCGGATCTAGCGGGGGGACGGACAATGAGCAGTTCTTC. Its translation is CASGSSGGTDNEQFF.